This record concerns one TCR beta chain sequence. Its antigen is not identified. Trimming pared 0 bases from V and 7 bases from J, leaving 7 bases between. From germline, CDR1 is SGHRS and CDR2 YFSETQ. The CDR3 covers 12 residues. The PCR employed 60 Vbeta primers together with 13 Jbeta primers. Sequencing used immunoSEQ multiplex PCR; TCRdb keeps in-frame clones, though not all of them. The profile covers around 140,000 clones, with about four fifths appearing a single time and roughly 0.99% taken by the ten largest. This entry comes from a study of cytomegalovirus exposure and HLA in healthy donors. Study-level findings and limits: The study flagged around 160 TCR beta chains as cytomegalovirus-associated.

The sequenced sample was PBMCs. The chain recombines TRBV5-1 with TRBJ1-2, with D perhaps TRBD1 (5 bases). The TCR sequence derives from a male donor in good health and CMV-seronegative. The CDR3: CASSLVGLGYTF. In nucleotides, the CDR3 is TGCGCCAGCAGCTTGGTGGGGCTTGGCTACACCTTC.